This TCR beta chain appears in the sequencing data of a study of blood T cells in healthy people across ages. Study results and limitations: Samples with more naive T cells showed higher observed beta diversity.

This clonotype has a handful of counts. Its target is unknown. Trimming shortened V by 4 bases and J by 7 bases, and 8 bases separated the two germline ends. Germline CDR1 SGHTA, CDR2 FQGNSA. The CDR3 runs to 11 residues. Through a sample-barcoded 5' primer and a J-beta primer mix, a second PCR was run for about 6 to 12 cycles. Each cDNA molecule carried a tag from a template-switch adaptor that contained 12 random nucleotides. TCRdb re-derived calls from the 5' RACE reads in MiXCR, one entry per CDR3 protein. The sample gives some 1.5 million distinct CDR3 sequences, approximately 43% of which show up once; roughly 3.7% is in the top ten.

The sequence was collected from a young woman in good health. This chain joins TRBV7-2 and TRBJ2-7; D unclear. The sequenced sample consisted of blood. The DNA of the CDR3 is TGTGCCAGCAGCTCGCTGTGGGAGCAGTACTTC. Encoded protein: CASSSLWEQYF.